Sequencing of this TCR beta chain was carried out in a study of glioma-infiltrating T cells. Whole-study results and caveats: Non-neoplastic patients had below-expected tissue-blood divergence, while all gliomas exceeded expectation.

This clonotype was detected a few times. Its antigen is not identified. Amplification of TCR alpha and beta CDR3 regions from RNA used iRepertoire nested multiplex PCR. For one-step reverse transcription and amplification, about 90-400 ng of tissue mRNA or PBMC total RNA was used. TCRdb re-called the multiplex PCR reads through MiXCR, storing one row per CDR3 protein. The sample consists of about 110,000 distinct CDR3 sequences, less than 30% of them appearing once. The receptor was derived from a human donor with low-grade glioma or glioblastoma, undergoing nonglioma brain surgery, or in good health (not recorded which). Sequencing was carried out using glioma tissue, nonneoplastic brain tissue, or PBMCs (not recorded which).

CDR3 region: CASSPDSIRSGNTIYF. The CDR3 DNA sequence: TGTGCCAGCAGCCCGGACAGTATACGCTCTGGAAACACCATATATTTT. V is TRBV5-4 and J is TRBJ1-3; D might be TRBD1 (6 bases). The CDR3 totals 16 residues. Trimming removed 4 bases from V and 0 bases from J, with 14 bases in between. In germline, CDR1 is SGHNT, CDR2 YYREEE (reference sequence).